This T cell receptor beta chain is from a study of lymphopenia after photon versus proton radiotherapy. Findings of the study overall: Authors raise, but do not show, better survival with proton therapy. Post-nadir diversity loss with photons came from oligoclonal expansion, particularly CD8+ Temra cells. Under photons, naive T cells and diversity fell while effector/memory populations rose. A bigger post-nadir fall in TCR diversity correlated inversely with survival time in deceased patients.

As for this clone: Its antigen is not identified.

Data came from immunoSEQ multiplex PCR; TCRdb stores just in-frame clones and leaves some out. The sample has tens of thousands of clones; about 80% are singletons. This CDR3 region has 13 residues. V lost 8 bases to trimming and J lost 9 bases; unmatched junction nucleotides: 4. Looked up from germline, CDR1 is SEHNR and CDR2 is FQNEAQ (reference sequence). The V gene is TRBV7-9, the J gene TRBJ2-1; 13 bases map to TRBD2. This specimen was peripheral blood, taken from a patient treated with proton-based radiotherapy. This receptor was identified in a woman in her 70s with pancreatic cancer. This CDR3 reads CASQGLAGIEQFF. CDR3 bases: TGTGCCAGCCAGGGACTAGCGGGAATTGAGCAGTTCTTC. Combining the CDR3 with reference TRBV7-9 and TRBJ2-1 gives the whole variable domain DTGVSQNPRHKITKRGQNVTFRCDPISEHNRLYWYRQTLGQGPEFLTYFQNEAQLEKSRLLSDRFSAERPKGSFSTLEIQRTEQGDSAMYLCASQGLAGIEQFFGPGTRLTVL.